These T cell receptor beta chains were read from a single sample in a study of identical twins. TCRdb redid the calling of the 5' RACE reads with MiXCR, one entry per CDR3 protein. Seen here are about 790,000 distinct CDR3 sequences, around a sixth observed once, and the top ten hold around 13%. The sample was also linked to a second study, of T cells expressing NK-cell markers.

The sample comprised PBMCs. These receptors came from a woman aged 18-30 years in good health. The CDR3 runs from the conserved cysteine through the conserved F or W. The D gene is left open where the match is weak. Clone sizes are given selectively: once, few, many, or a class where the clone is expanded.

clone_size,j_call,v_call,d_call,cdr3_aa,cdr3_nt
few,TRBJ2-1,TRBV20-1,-,CSARGDGVKGGQFF,TGCAGTGCTAGAGGCGACGGGGTAAAGGGCGGGCAGTTCTTC
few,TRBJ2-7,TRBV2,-,CASGPFGGRGEEQYF,TGTGCCAGCGGTCCGTTCGGGGGGCGCGGGGAAGAGCAGTACTTC
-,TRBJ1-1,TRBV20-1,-,CSATKQNEAFF,TGCAGTGCTACCAAACAGAATGAAGCTTTCTTT
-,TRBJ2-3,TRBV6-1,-,CASGPLPTDTQYF,TGTGCCAGCGGGCCTCTACCCACAGATACGCAGTATTTT
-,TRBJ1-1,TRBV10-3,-,CAISDPGAWGTEAFF,TGTGCCATCAGTGACCCGGGGGCTTGGGGCACTGAAGCTTTCTTT
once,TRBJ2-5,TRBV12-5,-,CASGLPGPYRLVETQYF,TGTGCTAGTGGTTTGCCCGGACCATACCGACTCGTGGAGACCCAGTACTTC
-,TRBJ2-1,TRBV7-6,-,CASSSQDGAGHEQFF,TGTGCCAGCAGCTCACAAGATGGGGCGGGCCATGAGCAGTTCTTC
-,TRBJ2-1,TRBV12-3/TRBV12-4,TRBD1,CASSLEGQGANEQFF,TGTGCCAGCAGTTTAGAGGGACAGGGGGCAAATGAGCAGTTCTTC
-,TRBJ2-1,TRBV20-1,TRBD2,CSAFRLAVSDEQFF,TGCAGTGCGTTCCGTCTAGCGGTCTCCGATGAGCAGTTCTTC
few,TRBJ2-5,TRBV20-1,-,CSARSGSDGLETQYF,TGCAGTGCTAGGTCAGGGAGCGACGGCTTAGAGACCCAGTACTTC
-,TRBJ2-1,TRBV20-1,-,CSAPGAGYNEQFF,TGCAGTGCTCCGGGTGCGGGTTACAATGAGCAGTTCTTC
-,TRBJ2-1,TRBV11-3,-,CASSLTQGSYNEQFF,TGTGCCAGCAGCTTAACCCAGGGCTCTTACAATGAGCAGTTCTTC
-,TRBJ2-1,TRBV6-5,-,CASSYSLAWDNEQFF,TGTGCCAGCAGTTACTCGCTAGCTTGGGACAATGAGCAGTTCTTC
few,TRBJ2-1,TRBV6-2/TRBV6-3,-,CASSYRAGSEQFF,TGTGCCAGCAGTTACCGGGCGGGAAGTGAGCAGTTCTTC
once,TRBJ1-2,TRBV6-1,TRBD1,CASRTPGTGGGYTF,TGTGCCAGCAGAACCCCCGGGACAGGGGGTGGCTACACCTTC
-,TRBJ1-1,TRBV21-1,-,CASSKGRGGTEAFF,TGTGCCAGCAGCAAAGGAAGGGGAGGCACTGAAGCTTTCTTT
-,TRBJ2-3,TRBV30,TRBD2,CAWSPPNPGGPDTQYF,TGTGCCTGGAGTCCCCCAAACCCGGGGGGACCAGATACGCAGTATTTT
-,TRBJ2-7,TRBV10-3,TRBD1,CAITMGQSYEQYF,TGTGCCATCACCATGGGACAGTCATACGAGCAGTACTTC
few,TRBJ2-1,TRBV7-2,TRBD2,CASSYIAGGNEQFF,TGTGCCAGCAGCTACATAGCGGGAGGTAATGAGCAGTTCTTC
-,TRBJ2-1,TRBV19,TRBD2,CASSIVADTSGSNEQFF,TGTGCCAGTAGTATTGTCGCTGACACTAGCGGGAGCAATGAGCAGTTCTTC
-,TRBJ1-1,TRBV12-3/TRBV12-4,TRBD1,CASSAPTGGSEAFF,TGTGCCAGCAGCGCCCCCACAGGGGGGTCTGAAGCTTTCTTT
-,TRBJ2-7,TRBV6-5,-,CASGTTAYEQYF,TGTGCCAGCGGGACCACAGCTTACGAGCAGTACTTC
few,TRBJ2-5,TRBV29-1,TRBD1,CSVFTGQGQETQYF,TGCAGCGTTTTTACGGGACAGGGACAGGAGACCCAGTACTTC
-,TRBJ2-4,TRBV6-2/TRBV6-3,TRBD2,CASSHRTSGKGKNIQYF,TGTGCCAGCAGTCACCGGACTAGCGGGAAAGGCAAAAACATTCAGTACTTC
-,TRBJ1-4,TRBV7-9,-,CASSLDVNEKLFF,TGTGCCAGCAGCCTGGACGTTAATGAAAAACTGTTTTTT
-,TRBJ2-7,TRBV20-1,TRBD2,CSARDPGTSGGFSYEQYF,TGCAGTGCTAGAGACCCCGGGACTAGCGGGGGATTCTCCTACGAGCAGTACTTC
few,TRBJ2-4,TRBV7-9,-,CASSLGGIAKNIQYF,TGTGCCAGCAGCTTAGGGGGTATAGCCAAAAACATTCAGTACTTC
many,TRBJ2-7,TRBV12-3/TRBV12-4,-,CASSPGDHYEQYF,TGTGCCAGCAGTCCAGGGGACCACTACGAGCAGTACTTC
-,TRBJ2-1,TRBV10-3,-,CAIKGGPNSNNEQFF,TGTGCCATCAAAGGCGGGCCCAACTCAAACAATGAGCAGTTCTTC
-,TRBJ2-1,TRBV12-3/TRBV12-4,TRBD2,CASTLSRLAGGEEQFF,TGTGCCAGCACCTTATCCCGACTAGCGGGAGGGGAGGAGCAGTTCTTC
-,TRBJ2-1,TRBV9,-,CASSVSAGQYEQFF,TGTGCCAGCAGCGTATCCGCAGGGCAGTATGAGCAGTTCTTC